The following is a T cell receptor (beta chain) sequence with its context. This CDR3 is built from 11 residues. Deletions cut 9 bases from V and 9 bases from J, with 14 bases between. The sample originates from a study of T-cell memory formation after mild COVID-19. TCRdb used MiXCR to reprocess the 5' RACE reads, holding one entry per CDR3 protein. The sample lists 350,000 to 450,000 distinct CDR3 sequences; around 20% were seen once. The sequenced sample was PBMCs or a T cell subset sorted from them (not recorded which). The sequence came from an adult woman who had mild COVID-19 (a few samples of this study predate the infection). Cell type and time point are not known. The J gene is TRBJ1-2, the V gene TRBV12-3 or TRBV12-4; D is unclear. As DNA, the CDR3 is TGTGCCAGTGGCCCTGGGAGTCGCTACACCTTC. This encodes CASGPGSRYTF.